The subject of this entry is one TCR beta chain. Germline CDR1 is LNHDA and CDR2 is SQIVND (reference sequence). The CDR3 extends over 13 amino acids. Deletions cut 3 bases from V and 3 bases from J, with 8 bases between. This sample was taken from a study of PD-1 and CTLA-4 blockade in melanoma. Using immunoSEQ multiplex PCR, the repertoire was profiled, and TCRdb retains in-frame clones only, with some absent. The sample contains 25,000 to 35,000 clones, roughly nine tenths of which appear only once. This specimen was CD8+ T cells from peripheral blood, taken before anti-PD-1 treatment. The V call is TRBV19, the J call TRBJ1-1; D gene uncertain. The TCR was taken from a human donor with melanoma. The CDR3 DNA reads TGTGCCAGTAGTATTGGCGGGCACACTGAAGCTTTCTTT. Protein: CASSIGGHTEAFF.